A selection of T cell receptor beta chains follows, all from one sample in a study of blood T cell repertoires in COVID-19. TCRdb keeps only in-frame clones here, not all; method: immunoSEQ multiplex PCR. This table holds approximately 140,000 clones, around 87% found once. The sequenced sample was peripheral blood. These receptors originate from a man aged 65 to 79 with active COVID-19. Both conserved end residues are part of each CDR3. Each record gives: D gene, clone size, J gene, V gene, CDR3 DNA, CDR3 protein. The D gene is left open where the match is weak. Clone size, where shown, is once, few, many, or a class for clones that have expanded.

>-|-|TRBJ1-1|TRBV11-2
TGTGCCAGCAGATTCACCGGACAGATGAACACTGAAGCTTTCTTT
CASRFTGQMNTEAFF
>TRBD2|-|TRBJ2-1|TRBV2
TGTGCCAGCAGAACGGGGACTATAACCTACAATGAGCAGTTCTTC
CASRTGTITYNEQFF
>TRBD2|-|TRBJ2-1|TRBV9
TGTGCCAGCAGCCCCCGACTAGCGGGGAATGAGCAGTTCTTC
CASSPRLAGNEQFF
>-|-|TRBJ2-7|TRBV9
TGTGCCAGCAGCGTAGGCGCACAGGGTCCTGCCTACGAGCAGTACTTC
CASSVGAQGPAYEQYF
>TRBD2|-|TRBJ2-7|TRBV20-1
TGCAGTGCTAGTAAGCCCCGGGGGGGGAACTACGAGCAGTACTTC
CSASKPRGGNYEQYF
>-|-|TRBJ2-7|TRBV28
TGTGCCAGCAGTTTAACTTCACAGTTTATAGTGCAGTACTTC
CASSLTSQFIVQYF
>TRBD2|-|TRBJ2-7|TRBV6-5
TGTGCCAGCACTTCAGCGGGGCCCTACGAGCAGTACTTC
CASTSAGPYEQYF
>TRBD2|-|TRBJ2-3|TRBV19
TGTGCCAGTAGTACCACCTTGGGAGGGATGAAAGATACGCAGTATTTT
CASSTTLGGMKDTQYF
>-|-|TRBJ2-1|TRBV27
TGTGCCAGCAGCCGAGGGACAAATTACAATGAGCAGTTCTTC
CASSRGTNYNEQFF
>TRBD2|-|TRBJ2-7|TRBV7-8
TGTGCCAGCAGCTTAGGGCGGCTAGCGGCCTACGAGCAGTACTTC
CASSLGRLAAYEQYF
>-|few|TRBJ2-7|TRBV27
TGTGCCTCCAGTCAGGGGTGGGAAGCCACCTACGAGCAGTACTTC
CASSQGWEATYEQYF
>-|-|TRBJ1-5|TRBV19
TGTGCCAGTAGTATCGGGGGAAACAATCAGCCCCAGCATTTT
CASSIGGNNQPQHF
>TRBD1|-|TRBJ2-1|TRBV12-3/TRBV12-4
TGTGCCAGCAGTACACGGGACAGGGATTTTCGGTTCTTC
CASSTRDRDFRFF
>-|-|TRBJ1-5|TRBV4-1
TGCGCCAGCAGCCAAATCGTAGCGGAGCCCCAGCATTTT
CASSQIVAEPQHF
>-|-|TRBJ1-6|TRBV28
TGTGCCAGCAGTCTACAGGGTGTTGGTCGTTCACCCCTCCACTTT
CASSLQGVGRSPLHF
>-|-|TRBJ1-1|TRBV10-3
TGTGCCATCAGTGCCAGGGGTACTGAAGCTTTCTTT
CAISARGTEAFF
>-|-|TRBJ2-7|TRBV11-2
TGTGCCAGCAGCCGAGGCCCGGGGGAGTACGAGCAGTACTTC
CASSRGPGEYEQYF
>-|-|TRBJ2-7|TRBV6-2/TRBV6-3
TGTGCCAGCAGTTACCCCGCGGGGGCAGGGCGCCTCGGGGAGCAGTACTTC
CASSYPAGAGRLGEQYF
>-|once|TRBJ1-1|TRBV5-1
TGCGCCAGCAGCGTCCTACAGGGGAACACTGAAGCTTTCTTT
CASSVLQGNTEAFF
>-|-|TRBJ1-5|TRBV30
TGTGCCTGGCGGCCCTGGGACACCGAGTACGGGCAGCCCCAGCATTTT
CAWRPWDTEYGQPQHF
>TRBD2|once|TRBJ2-7|TRBV3-1/TRBV3-2
TGTGCCAGCAGCCAGGGGGGAGGGGCCTACGAGCAGTACTTC
CASSQGGGAYEQYF
>-|-|TRBJ1-4|TRBV24-1
TGTGCCACCAGTGAAGGGCAGGGCGGTGAAAAACTGTTTTTT
CATSEGQGGEKLFF